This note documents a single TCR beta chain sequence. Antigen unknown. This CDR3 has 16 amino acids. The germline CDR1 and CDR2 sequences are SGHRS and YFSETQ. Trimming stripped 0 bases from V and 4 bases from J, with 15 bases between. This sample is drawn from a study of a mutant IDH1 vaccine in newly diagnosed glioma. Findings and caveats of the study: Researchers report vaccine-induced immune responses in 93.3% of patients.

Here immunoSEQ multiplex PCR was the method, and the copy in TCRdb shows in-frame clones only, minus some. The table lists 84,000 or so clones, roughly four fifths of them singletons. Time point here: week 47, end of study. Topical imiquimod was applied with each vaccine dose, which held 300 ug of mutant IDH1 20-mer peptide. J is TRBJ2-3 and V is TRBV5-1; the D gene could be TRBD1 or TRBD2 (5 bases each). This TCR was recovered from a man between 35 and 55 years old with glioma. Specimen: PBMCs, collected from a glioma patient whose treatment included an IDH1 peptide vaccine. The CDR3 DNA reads TGCGCCAGCAGCTTGGCGGAGGTGGGGGTCCCAGATACGCAGTATTTT. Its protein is CASSLAEVGVPDTQYF.